What follows are 5 T cell receptor beta chains derived from one specimen sequenced in a study of T cell changes during pregnancy in multiple sclerosis. Clones were sequenced by immunoSEQ multiplex PCR, and TCRdb holds only the in-frame ones, with some missing. Of fewer than 100,000 clones in the sample, approximately 90% were seen once. The sequenced sample was peripheral blood, obtained before pregnancy. The receptors shown here come from a female donor with multiple sclerosis, enrolled in a pregnancy study.

A single count supports this clone. The rearrangement joins TRBV5-4 to TRBJ2-7; 8 bases match TRBD2. Germline V gives CDR1 SGHNT, CDR2 YYREEE (reference sequence). The CDR3 spans 13 residues. V lost 3 bases, J lost 3 bases, and 2 bases stayed unmatched. In DNA, the CDR3 is TGTGCCAGCAGCTCGGGGGGGAACTACGAGCAGTACTTC. Protein sequence: CASSSGGNYEQYF.

This chain connects TRBV9 to TRBJ1-1, with D perhaps TRBD1 (5 bases). The V end was cut by 4 bases, the J end by 1 base, with 14 bases between. The CDR3 runs 15 residues. Germline V gives CDR1 SGDLS, CDR2 YYNGEE. This CDR3 reads CASSPSSRANTEAFF. The CDR3 nucleotides read TGTGCCAGCAGCCCCTCCTCCAGGGCGAACACTGAAGCTTTCTTT.

CDR3 coding DNA: TGCGCCAGCAGCTTGTACAGCTCCTACGAGCAGTACTTC. It codes for CASSLYSSYEQYF. The chain couples TRBV5-1 to TRBJ2-7; D unclear. This CDR3 has 13 amino acids. Trimming left V 1 base short and J 0 bases short, with 5 bases between. Germline CDR1 reads SGHRS; CDR2 reads YFSETQ.

The chain recombines TRBV2 with TRBJ1-1, with unresolved D. V lost 7 bases and J lost 3, with 12 bases in between. The CDR3 totals 13 residues. The V gene's germline CDR1 is SNHLY and CDR2 FYNNEI. The DNA for the CDR3 is TGTGCCAGCAACTTCGACATGGACACTGAAGCTTTCTTT. Protein: CASNFDMDTEAFF.

The V call is TRBV25-1, the J call TRBJ1-1; possibly TRBD1 for D (5 bases). CDR1 is MGHDK and CDR2 is SYGVNS in the germline V gene. CDR3 length: 14 amino acids. Trimming took off 2 bases at V and 4 bases at J, with 11 bases between the two ends. The CDR3 spells CASSERAGPTEAFF. Written as DNA, the CDR3 is TGTGCCAGCAGTGAACGGGCAGGGCCCACTGAAGCTTTCTTT.